This T cell receptor (beta chain) was captured in a study of T cells in Graves' hyperthyroidism and ophthalmopathy (dated by TCRdb to between 2018 and 2021). In the study overall: A discovery cohort of about 96 patients, about 43 with Graves' ophthalmopathy and about 58 with stable Graves' hyperthyroidism, was used to find distinguishing TCR V-J signatures. Prospective prediction of ophthalmopathy was tested in an independent validation cohort consisting of 18 hyperthyroidism patients and some 15 patients who later progressed to ophthalmopathy. The approximately 97 discovery patients were randomly divided into training and test sets at a 7:3 ratio. Thyroid tissue and blood T-cell repertoires from about six Graves' hyperthyroidism patients were also compared in the study. Following sampling, methimazole starting at 30 mg daily was given to hyperthyroidism patients, and high-dose intravenous methylprednisolone was given to ophthalmopathy patients. The paper reports TCR Vbeta CDR3 sequencing of 135 peripheral blood samples: under 45 ophthalmopathy, some 80 hyperthyroidism and around 17 progressor patients. The full study reports these points: A 13 V-J signature model separated ophthalmopathy from stable hyperthyroidism, with about 90% sensitivity and 81.08% specificity in cross-validation and 80%/75% in testing. During validation, the model predicted progression to ophthalmopathy a median of about 5.9 months ahead of onset, with around 70% sensitivity and 72.22% specificity. Most expanded thyroid clonotypes (frequency above 0.001) were also detected in blood, suggesting blood repertoires may reflect thyroid immune responses. No statistical method was used to set the sample size in advance, and investigators knew the group allocation.

Patients with uncontrolled infections, other autoimmune diseases, pregnancy or lactation were excluded. Clinical symptoms, serum thyroxine and TRAb, thyroid ultrasound, and orbital computed tomography formed the basis for the diagnoses. Trizol reagent was used to extract total RNA, and RNA quality was then checked on an Agilent 2100 Bioanalyzer. V is shortened by 0 bases, J by 9 bases, and the region joining them spans 4 bases. CDR1 and CDR2 (SGHRS, YFSETQ) derive from the germline V gene. The CDR3 measures 12 amino acids from cysteine to phenylalanine. The sequence is cut down to CDR3 DNA, 36 bases in frame from base 1. The TCR beta CDR3 regions were amplified from RNA transcripts. The first round of RT-PCR for the TCR CDR3 was performed with the HTBI primer set and the Qiagen OneStep RT-PCR kit. A second multiplex PCR round built the libraries, followed by size selection and purification. Paired-end sequencing of the libraries was performed with 100 bp reads on an Illumina HiSeq2000. The study's own analysis went as follows. SOAPnuke was used to process the raw data, removing reads that contained adapters or uncalled bases, had a mean Phred below 15, or lacked an exact match to the constant primer or identifier. COPE v1.2.5 was used to merge high-quality paired reads, and clonotypes were defined as unique nucleotide sequences. MiTCR v1.1 was used to align the clonotypes against IMGT TRBV, TRBD and TRBJ reference segments. The analysis included only V-J combinations with a frequency above 0.0001, which together covered around 99% of the repertoires. A TCS score was defined as the ratio of F50 (clonal expansion) to E x V (chaos), with BLOSUM62-based TCRdist applied between CDR3 peptides within each V-J. Welch's t-statistics and random forest reduced 514 V-J features to under 15, which were used in a naive Bayes classifier (R e1071). The Morisita-Horn index was used to measure how similar the thyroid and blood repertoires were. The public reads were run again by TCRdb, first through fastp at Q25 and then through MiXCR, and only productive beta chains were kept. Every distinct CDR3 protein forms one entry, paired with its most common genes and DNA. These V and J calls are TCRdb output, not the study's own analysis. The sample has 500,000 to 600,000 distinct CDR3 sequences on record, about 45% of them singletons. The ten biggest clones cover about 45% of the sample.

A word on this clonotype: This receptor's antigen is unknown. Within one base of it there is no much larger clone, and no base qualities were kept.

Recombination linked TRBV5-1 to TRBJ2-6, with no confidently assigned D gene. Source material: peripheral blood or thyroid tissue (not recorded which). This receptor was taken from an adult woman with Graves' disease, either hyperthyroidism or ophthalmopathy (not recorded which). The DNA sequence is given as TGCGCCAGCAGCTTGGTGGGCAACGTCCTGACTTTC. Its translation is CASSLVGNVLTF.